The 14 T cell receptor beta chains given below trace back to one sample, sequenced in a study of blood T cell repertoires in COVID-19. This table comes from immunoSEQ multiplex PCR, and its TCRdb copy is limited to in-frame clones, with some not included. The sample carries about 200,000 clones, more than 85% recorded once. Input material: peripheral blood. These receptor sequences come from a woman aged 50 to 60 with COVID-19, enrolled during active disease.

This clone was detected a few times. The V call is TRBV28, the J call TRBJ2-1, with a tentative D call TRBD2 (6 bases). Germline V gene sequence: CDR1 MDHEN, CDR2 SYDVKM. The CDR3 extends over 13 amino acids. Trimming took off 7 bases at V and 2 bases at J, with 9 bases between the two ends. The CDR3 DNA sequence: TGTGCCAGCACGGGAGTTCCCTACAATGAGCAGTTCTTC. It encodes CASTGVPYNEQFF.

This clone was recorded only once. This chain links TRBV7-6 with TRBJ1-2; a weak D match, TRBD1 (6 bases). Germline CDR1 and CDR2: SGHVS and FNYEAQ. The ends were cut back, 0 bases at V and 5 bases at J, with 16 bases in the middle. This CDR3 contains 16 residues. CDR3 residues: CASSLAAGEGVYGYTF. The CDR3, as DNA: TGTGCCAGCAGCTTAGCGGCAGGAGAGGGGGTTTATGGCTACACCTTC.

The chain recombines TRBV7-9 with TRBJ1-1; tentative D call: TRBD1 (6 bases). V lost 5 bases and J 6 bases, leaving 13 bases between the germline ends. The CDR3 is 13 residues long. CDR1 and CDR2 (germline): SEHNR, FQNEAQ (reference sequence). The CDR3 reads CASSHRDGAEAFF. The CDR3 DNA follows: TGTGCCAGCAGCCACAGGGATGGGGCTGAAGCTTTCTTT.

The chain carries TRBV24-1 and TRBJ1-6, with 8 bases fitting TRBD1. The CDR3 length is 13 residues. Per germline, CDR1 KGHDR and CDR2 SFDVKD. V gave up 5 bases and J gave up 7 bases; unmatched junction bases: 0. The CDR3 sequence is CATSGQGNSPLHF. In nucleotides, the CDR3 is TGTGCCACCAGTGGACAGGGGAATTCACCCCTCCACTTT.

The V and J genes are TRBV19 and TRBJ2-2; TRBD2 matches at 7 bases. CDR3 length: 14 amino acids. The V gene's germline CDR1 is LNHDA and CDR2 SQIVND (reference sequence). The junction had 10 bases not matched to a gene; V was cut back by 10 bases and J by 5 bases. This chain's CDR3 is CATREFGGTGELFF. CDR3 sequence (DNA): TGTGCCACAAGGGAGTTCGGGGGGACCGGGGAGCTGTTTTTT.

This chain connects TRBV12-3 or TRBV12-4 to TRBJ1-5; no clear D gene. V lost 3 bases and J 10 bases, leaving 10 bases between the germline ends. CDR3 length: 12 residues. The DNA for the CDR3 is TGTGCCAGCAGTTTTCGGGGAGGTCCCCAGCATTTT. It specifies CASSFRGGPQHF.

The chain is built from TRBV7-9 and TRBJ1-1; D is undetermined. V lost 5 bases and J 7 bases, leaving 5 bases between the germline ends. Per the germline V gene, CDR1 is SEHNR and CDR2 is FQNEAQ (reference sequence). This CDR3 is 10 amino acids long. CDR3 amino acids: CASSNGEAFF. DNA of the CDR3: TGTGCCAGCAGCAACGGTGAAGCTTTCTTT. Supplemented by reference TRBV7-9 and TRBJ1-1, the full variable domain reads DTGVSQNPRHKITKRGQNVTFRCDPISEHNRLYWYRQTLGQGPEFLTYFQNEAQLEKSRLLSDRFSAERPKGSFSTLEIQRTEQGDSAMYLCASSNGEAFFGQGTRLTVV.

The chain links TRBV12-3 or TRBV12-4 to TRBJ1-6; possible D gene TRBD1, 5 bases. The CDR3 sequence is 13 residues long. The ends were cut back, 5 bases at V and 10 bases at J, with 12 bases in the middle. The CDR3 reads CASSPQGISPLHF. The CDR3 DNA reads TGTGCCAGCAGTCCCCAGGGTATCTCACCCCTCCACTTT.

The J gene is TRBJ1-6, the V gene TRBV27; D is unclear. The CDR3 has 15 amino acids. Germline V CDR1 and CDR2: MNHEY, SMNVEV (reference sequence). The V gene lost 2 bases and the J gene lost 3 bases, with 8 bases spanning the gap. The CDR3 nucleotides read TGTGCCAGCAGTTTACGGAGAATCTATAATTCACCCCTCCACTTT. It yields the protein CASSLRRIYNSPLHF.

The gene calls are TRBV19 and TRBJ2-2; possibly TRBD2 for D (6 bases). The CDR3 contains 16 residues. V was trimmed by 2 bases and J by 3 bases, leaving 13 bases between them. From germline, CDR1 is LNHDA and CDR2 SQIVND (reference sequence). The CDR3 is CASSIKGWGDTGELFF. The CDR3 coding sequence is TGTGCCAGTAGTATAAAGGGATGGGGGGACACCGGGGAGCTGTTTTTT.

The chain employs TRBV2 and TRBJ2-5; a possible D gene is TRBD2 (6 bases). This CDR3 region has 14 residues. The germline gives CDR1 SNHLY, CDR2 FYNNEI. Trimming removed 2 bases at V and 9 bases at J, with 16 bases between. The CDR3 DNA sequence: TGTGCCAGCAGTGAACGTTCGGGGGTTAGGGCCCAGTACTTC. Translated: CASSERSGVRAQYF.

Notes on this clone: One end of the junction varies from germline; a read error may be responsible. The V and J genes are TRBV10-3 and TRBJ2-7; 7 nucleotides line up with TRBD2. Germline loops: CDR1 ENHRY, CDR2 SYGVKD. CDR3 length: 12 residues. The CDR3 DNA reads TGTGCCATCAGTGAGTCTGGGGGGGGAAGAACCTTC. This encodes CAISESGGGRTF.

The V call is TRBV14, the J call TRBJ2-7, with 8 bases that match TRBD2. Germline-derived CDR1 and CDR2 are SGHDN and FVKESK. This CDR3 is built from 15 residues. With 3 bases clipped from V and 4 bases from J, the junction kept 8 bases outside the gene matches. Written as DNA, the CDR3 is TGTGCCAGCAGCCATCGGGGGGGCCTTTTGTACGAGCAGTACTTC. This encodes CASSHRGGLLYEQYF.

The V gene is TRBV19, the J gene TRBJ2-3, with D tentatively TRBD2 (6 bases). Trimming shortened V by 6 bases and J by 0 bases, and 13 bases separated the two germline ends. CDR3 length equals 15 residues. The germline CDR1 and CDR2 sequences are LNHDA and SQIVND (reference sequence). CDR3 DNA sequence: TGTGCCAGTAGCTCAGCTAGCGAAAGCACAGATACGCAGTATTTT. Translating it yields CASSSASESTDTQYF.